One and the same sample provided the 24 T cell receptor beta chains below, sequenced in a study of T-cell reconstitution after alpha-beta-depleted transplantation in children. It was with unique molecular identifiers that the TCRbeta library was prepared. Via MiXCR, TCRdb re-called the PCR reads, giving one row per CDR3 protein. The data contain more than 100,000 distinct CDR3 sequences, more than 20% of them singletons. The sample in question was PBMCs, mostly from graft donor cells, obtained 180 days after TCRalphabeta/CD19-depleted stem cell transplant. These TCRs come from a male patient between 2 and 10 years old who had a stem cell transplant for chronic granulomatous disease, so the T cells may come from the graft donor.

This clonotype was detected many times. The CDR3 spells CASSLYTGLDTQYF. For the CDR3, the DNA is TGTGCCAGCAGTTTATATACAGGGTTAGATACGCAGTATTTT. This rearrangement joins TRBV27 to TRBJ2-3, with TRBD1 as a possible D gene (6 bases). Germline V gives CDR1 MNHEY, CDR2 SMNVEV (reference sequence). The V and J ends lost 1 base and 5 bases respectively, with 10 bases between them. The CDR3 extends over 14 amino acids.

This clonotype showed up just a few times. The rearrangement joins TRBV24-1 to TRBJ2-1; D call uncertain. V was pared by 12 bases and J by 5 bases, with 10 bases between. Germline loops: CDR1 KGHDR, CDR2 SFDVKD. The CDR3 runs to 11 residues. The DNA of the CDR3 is TGTGCCGGGTCGGTAGACAATGAGCAGTTCTTC. Amino acid sequence: CAGSVDNEQFF.

The chain employs TRBV7-8 and TRBJ2-1, with 12 bases aligning to TRBD2. Germline trimming cut 5 bases from V and 7 bases from J; bases unmatched to any gene: 9. The CDR3 sequence is 16 residues long. CDR1 and CDR2 (germline): SGHVS, FQNEAQ. Here the CDR3 DNA reads TGTGCCAGCAGCCCTCGGACTAGCGGGGATCATAATGAGCAGTTCTTC. Translation: CASSPRTSGDHNEQFF.

This clonotype was counted ten times or more. The chain employs TRBV7-2 and TRBJ2-7; TRBD2 matches 10 bases. This CDR3 comprises 15 residues. The germline CDR1 and CDR2 sequences are SGHTA and FQGNSA. V was pared by 5 bases and J by 4 bases, with 8 bases of the junction left unmatched. The CDR3 protein is CASSQRSSGGYEQYF. CDR3 DNA: TGTGCCAGCAGCCAGCGGTCTAGCGGGGGATACGAGCAGTACTTC.

In its sample, this clonotype was seen many times. The chain uses TRBV25-1 and TRBJ2-1, with a possible D match to TRBD2 (5 bases). This CDR3 is built from 11 residues. CDR1 is MGHDK, CDR2 SYGVNS, per germline. Trimming stripped 8 bases from V and 9 bases from J, with 11 bases between. The CDR3: CASSRDTEQFF. The DNA for the CDR3 is TGTGCCAGCTCTCGGGATACTGAGCAGTTCTTC.

This clonotype was observed many times. This rearrangement joins TRBV3-1 to TRBJ2-1; unclear D gene. Looked up from germline, CDR1 is LGHDT and CDR2 is YNNKEL (reference sequence). This CDR3 comprises 17 residues. The V end was cut by 0 bases, the J end by 1 base, with 13 bases between. CDR3 in amino acids: CASSQEVLRVSYNEQFF. The DNA of the CDR3 is TGTGCCAGCAGCCAAGAGGTACTACGGGTATCCTACAATGAGCAGTTCTTC.

The rearrangement uses TRBV24-1 and TRBJ2-1, with TRBD2 matching 7 bases. Trimming removed 4 bases from V and 8 bases from J; junction bases left unmatched: 4. This CDR3 has 13 residues. Per the germline V gene, CDR1 is KGHDR and CDR2 is SFDVKD. The CDR3 here is CATSEAGRDEQFF. The CDR3 coding sequence is TGTGCCACCAGTGAGGCAGGGAGGGATGAGCAGTTCTTC.

This clonotype has more than one count but fewer than ten. The gene calls are TRBV5-1 and TRBJ1-4; a possible D gene is TRBD1 (6 bases). V was pared by 3 bases and J by 2 bases, with 14 bases between. Germline assignment: CDR1 SGHRS and CDR2 YFSETQ. The CDR3 contains 16 residues. The CDR3 spells CASSSRQDKTNEKLFF. The CDR3 DNA reads as TGCGCCAGCAGCTCTAGACAGGACAAGACTAATGAAAAACTGTTTTTT.

This clonotype was counted many times. The chain couples TRBV12-3 or TRBV12-4 to TRBJ2-2; TRBD2 is a possible D gene (7 bases). Trimming cost V 6 bases and J 6 bases, with 17 bases left between them. The CDR3 length is 15 residues. The CDR3 DNA reads as TGTGCCAGCAGGCTACAAGGGGGAGGGCCCGGGGAGCTGTTTTTT. Translation gives CASRLQGGGPGELFF.

The V and J genes are TRBV11-2 and TRBJ1-1; TRBD1 is a possible D gene (6 bases). V lost 7 bases, J lost 0 bases, and 15 bases lay in between. The CDR3 sequence is 15 residues long. Germline V gives CDR1 SGHAT, CDR2 FQNNGV. Here the CDR3 reads CASNQRQAMNTEAFF. DNA of the CDR3: TGTGCCAGCAACCAAAGACAGGCCATGAACACTGAAGCTTTCTTT.

This clonotype was counted ten times or more. This chain links TRBV10-1 with TRBJ2-1; weak D call: TRBD2 (6 bases). Germline V gene sequence: CDR1 WNHNN, CDR2 SYGVQD (reference sequence). V shed 3 bases and J shed 9 bases, with 6 bases lying between them. This CDR3 comprises 11 residues. The CDR3 nucleotides are TGCGCCAGCAGTGACGGGGGTGAGCAGTTCTTC. Its translation is CASSDGGEQFF.

The CDR3 sequence: CASSYSGAGGRNEQFF. In DNA form, the CDR3 reads TGTGCCAGCAGTTACTCAGGGGCGGGGGGGCGAAATGAGCAGTTCTTC. This chain connects TRBV6-5 to TRBJ2-1; 9 nucleotides agree with TRBD2. Trimming at V came to 0 bases and at J to 7 bases, leaving 7 bases not matched to a gene. CDR3 length equals 16 residues. Germline lookup yields CDR1 MNHEY and CDR2 SVGAGI.

The gene calls are TRBV5-1 and TRBJ2-1; D possibly matches TRBD1 or TRBD2 (5 bases each). Trimming left V 0 bases short and J 7 bases short, with 17 bases between. The germline V gene encodes CDR1 SGHRS and CDR2 YFSETQ. The CDR3 covers 16 residues. Here the CDR3 DNA reads TGCGCCAGCAGCTTGGCCGTCAGCAATTGGGGGAATGAGCAGTTCTTC. This gives the protein CASSLAVSNWGNEQFF.

The table lists this clonotype with many counts. The chain links TRBV5-5 to TRBJ2-1; 7 bases are a match to TRBD2. J was trimmed by 10 bases and V by 4 bases; bases with no gene match: 5. There are 12 residues in the CDR3. Germline V lookup: CDR1 SGHKS, CDR2 YYEKEE (reference sequence). The CDR3 DNA reads as TGTGCCAGCAGCCTAGCGGTAAAAGAGCAGTTCTTC. This gives the protein CASSLAVKEQFF.

This clonotype has at least ten counts. The V gene is TRBV6-1, the J gene TRBJ2-5; 8 bases align to TRBD2. Germline V gene data show CDR1 as MNHNS and CDR2 as SASEGT. V gave up 6 bases and J gave up 5 bases; unmatched junction bases: 20. The CDR3 spans 18 residues. CDR3 sequence (DNA): TGTGCCAGCAGCTTTAGAGGTGGATTAGCGGGATTCGGCGAGACCCAGTACTTC. Amino acids: CASSFRGGLAGFGETQYF.

In this sample, this clonotype turned up many times. The rearrangement links TRBV5-6 to TRBJ2-3; TRBD2 matches at 8 bases. The germline V gene encodes CDR1 SGHDT and CDR2 YYEEEE. CDR3 length: 17 residues. Trimming cost V 0 bases and J 5 bases; bases outside gene matches: 11. The CDR3 loop is CASSLGLWVAGLDTQYF. For the CDR3, the DNA is TGTGCCAGCAGCTTGGGTCTGTGGGTAGCGGGGTTAGATACGCAGTATTTT.

This clonotype was counted a few times. This CDR3 is CASSEANISWETQYF. The CDR3 nucleotides are TGTGCCAGCAGTGAAGCGAACATTTCATGGGAGACCCAGTACTTC. V is TRBV6-1 and J is TRBJ2-5; D remains unclear. Deletions cut 0 bases from V and 5 bases from J, with 13 bases between. The germline V gene has CDR1 MNHNS and CDR2 SASEGT. The CDR3 is 15 residues long.

The chain couples TRBV12-3 or TRBV12-4 to TRBJ2-4; 8 bases agree with TRBD1. V was pared by 1 base and J by 7 bases, with 3 bases of the junction left unmatched. CDR3 size: 14 residues. CDR3 DNA: TGTGCCAGCAGTTTAGTTGCAGGGGGCAACATTCAGTACTTC. Translation: CASSLVAGGNIQYF.

The gene calls are TRBV12-3 or TRBV12-4 and TRBJ2-4, with 9 bases aligning to TRBD1. V gave up 6 bases and J gave up 8 bases; unmatched junction bases: 5. This CDR3 region has 13 residues. CDR3 nucleotides: TGTGCCAGCAGATCCGACAGGGGGGACATTCAGTACTTC. It codes for CASRSDRGDIQYF.

The chain combines TRBV3-1 with TRBJ2-5; weak D call: TRBD2 (5 bases). V dropped 4 bases and J dropped 4 bases, with 16 bases sitting between them. The CDR3 is 15 residues long. In germline, CDR1 is LGHDT, CDR2 YNNKEL (reference sequence). The CDR3 DNA sequence: TGTGCCAGCAGCCCGAGCCTGGACTTTGGAGAGACCCAGTACTTC. Its protein product is CASSPSLDFGETQYF.

This chain connects TRBV5-1 to TRBJ2-2; D is unresolved. Germline V gives CDR1 SGHRS, CDR2 YFSETQ. Trimming removed 3 bases from V and 3 bases from J, with 15 bases in between. There are 16 residues in the CDR3. The CDR3 DNA follows: TGCGCCAGCAGCTCCGGAAGGGTTAGGGACACCGGGGAGCTGTTTTTT. This encodes CASSSGRVRDTGELFF.

This chain joins TRBV7-2 and TRBJ1-3; the match to TRBD1 covers 9 bases. The V gene end was trimmed by 5 bases and the J gene end by 7 bases; junction bases not matched to a gene: 9. The CDR3 spans 15 residues. Germline CDR1 is SGHTA and CDR2 is FQGNSA. The CDR3 region has the DNA TGTGCCAGCAGCCCAAGGGCCGGGACAGGGAACACCATATATTTT. Amino acids: CASSPRAGTGNTIYF.

The rearrangement uses TRBV10-2 and TRBJ1-1; tentatively, D is TRBD1 (5 bases). The V gene's germline CDR1 is WSHSY and CDR2 SAAADI. V lost 6 bases, J lost 6 bases, and 14 bases lay in between. The CDR3 runs to 13 residues. This CDR3 reads CASSAQVRAEAFF. As DNA, the CDR3 is TGCGCCAGCAGCGCACAGGTTCGGGCTGAAGCTTTCTTT.

This clonotype has a count of ten or more. The CDR3 protein is CASSLGTVGQYF. CDR3 in DNA: TGTGCCAGCAGTCTAGGGACAGTGGGGCAGTATTTT. The rearrangement links TRBV12-3 or TRBV12-4 to TRBJ2-3, with TRBD1 matching over 7 bases. The CDR3 has 12 amino acids. V was clipped by 5 bases and J by 11 bases; unmatched bases: 7.